The 18 T cell receptor beta chains below come from one sample, sequenced in a study of blood T cell repertoires in COVID-19. Repertoires were generated with immunoSEQ multiplex PCR, while TCRdb's copy carries only in-frame clones and drops some. The table lists tens of thousands of clones, about 85% of them singletons, with around 4.9% in the top ten. Sequences were obtained from peripheral blood. The receptors stem from a man aged 50 to 59 with active COVID-19.

CDR3 loop: CASSPTEGAPAHEQFF. The CDR3 coding sequence is TGTGCCAGCAGCCCTACTGAGGGGGCGCCGGCCCATGAGCAGTTCTTC. This chain links TRBV11-3 with TRBJ2-1; the match to TRBD1 covers 7 bases. With V trimmed by 5 bases and J by 8 bases, 15 bases remained unmatched. This CDR3 region has 16 residues. Germline CDR1 SGHNT, CDR2 YENEEA.

The chain uses TRBV12-3 or TRBV12-4 and TRBJ2-1; D perhaps matches TRBD2 (7 bases). This CDR3 comprises 13 residues. The V end lost 7 bases, the J end lost 12 bases, and 19 bases lay between the germline ends. CDR3 protein: CASTWGEGGTQFF. The CDR3 DNA reads TGTGCCAGCACCTGGGGGGAGGGGGGAACGCAGTTCTTC.

The chain links TRBV10-3 to TRBJ2-2, with 9 nucleotides matching TRBD2. The germline V gene encodes CDR1 ENHRY and CDR2 SYGVKD. With V trimmed by 7 bases and J by 0 bases, 6 bases remained unmatched. The CDR3 has 16 residues. CDR3 DNA: TGTGCCATCAAGCCGATAGCGGGGGCGAACACCGGGGAGCTGTTTTTT. Translation: CAIKPIAGANTGELFF.

A single count supports this clone. The rearrangement links TRBV3-1 (or the pseudogene TRBV3-2) to TRBJ1-5; D is ambiguous. Germline values: CDR1 LGHDT, CDR2 YNNKEL (reference sequence). V was pared by 1 base and J by 0 bases, with 4 bases between. CDR3 length: 14 amino acids. For the CDR3, the DNA is TGTGCCAGCAGCCAAGGACATAGCAATCAGCCCCAGCATTTT. It is translated as CASSQGHSNQPQHF.

V is TRBV2 and J is TRBJ1-2; D is uncertain. The CDR3 length is 15 residues. The V gene's germline CDR1 is SNHLY and CDR2 FYNNEI. V lost 7 bases and J lost 3, with 18 bases in between. The CDR3 bases are TGTGCCAGCAAGGCCGCGGCCGGATCGGACTATGGCTACACCTTC. Protein: CASKAAAGSDYGYTF. Drawing the rest from reference TRBV2 and TRBJ1-2, the complete variable domain is EPEVTQTPSHQVTQMGQEVILRCVPISNHLYFYWYRQILGQKVEFLVSFYNNEISEKSEIFDDQFSVERPDGSNFTLKIRSTKLEDSAMYFCASKAAAGSDYGYTFGSGTRLTVV.

The chain recombines TRBV7-2 with TRBJ2-1; no clear D gene. This CDR3 region has 15 residues. V shed 5 bases and J shed 0 bases, with 11 bases lying between them. Germline assignment: CDR1 SGHTA and CDR2 FQGNSA. The CDR3 sequence is CASSPVTSSYNEQFF. The CDR3 nucleotides read TGTGCCAGCAGCCCCGTCACCAGCTCCTACAATGAGCAGTTCTTC. Full variable domain (rest looked up from reference TRBV7-2 and TRBJ2-1): GAGVSQSPSNKVTEKGKDVELRCDPISGHTALYWYRQSLGQGLEFLIYFQGNSAPDKSGLPSDRFSAERTGGSVSTLTIQRTQQEDSAVYLCASSPVTSSYNEQFFGPGTRLTVL.

V is TRBV6-2 or TRBV6-3 and J is TRBJ1-5; TRBD1 is a possible D gene (6 bases). Trimming pared 6 bases from V and 3 bases from J, leaving 18 bases between. There are 16 residues in the CDR3. Germline loops: CDR1 MNHEY, CDR2 SVGEGT. The CDR3 sequence: CASSQLWDTINQPQHF. CDR3 nucleotide sequence: TGTGCCAGCAGCCAATTGTGGGACACAATCAATCAGCCCCAGCATTTT.

This sequence joins TRBV5-1 and TRBJ2-4; tentatively, D is TRBD1 (5 bases). Per the germline V gene, CDR1 is SGHRS and CDR2 is YFSETQ. This CDR3 is built from 15 residues. The ends were cut back, 0 bases at V and 5 bases at J, with 12 bases in the middle. CDR3 amino acids: CASSLVLGAENIQYF. DNA for the CDR3: TGCGCCAGCAGCTTGGTTTTAGGGGCGGAAAACATTCAGTACTTC.

The chain combines TRBV5-4 with TRBJ2-1; TRBD1 aligns across 8 bases. The CDR3 totals 14 residues. After removal of 4 bases from V and 6 bases from J, the junction contained 6 bases not matched to a gene. Looked up from germline, CDR1 is SGHNT and CDR2 is YYREEE (reference sequence). The CDR3 is CASSRTGFGNEQFF. CDR3 in DNA: TGTGCCAGCAGCCGGACAGGGTTTGGCAATGAGCAGTTCTTC.

The chain combines TRBV6-1 with TRBJ2-1, with D maybe TRBD1 (5 bases). V lost 2 bases, J lost 1 base, and 12 bases lay in between. Germline CDR1 MNHNS, CDR2 SASEGT. The CDR3 has 16 residues. Written as DNA, the CDR3 is TGTGCCAGCAGTGAAAATCAGGGCAGATCCTACAATGAGCAGTTCTTC. It yields the protein CASSENQGRSYNEQFF.

This chain uses TRBV5-5 with TRBJ1-1; 7 nucleotides match TRBD1. CDR1 is SGHKS and CDR2 is YYEKEE in the germline V gene (reference sequence). Trimming removed 0 bases from V and 6 bases from J; junction bases left unmatched: 2. There are 13 residues in the CDR3. CDR3 sequence: CASSLVRGAEAFF. CDR3 bases: TGTGCCAGCAGCTTGGTCAGGGGGGCTGAAGCTTTCTTT.

The chain combines TRBV28 with TRBJ1-1, with unresolved D. Germline lookup yields CDR1 MDHEN and CDR2 SYDVKM. CDR3 size: 12 residues. Trimming removed 5 bases at V and 8 bases at J, with 12 bases between. The DNA of the CDR3 is TGTGCCAGCAGTCCCGCAGTCCAAGAAGCTTTCTTT. Translation gives CASSPAVQEAFF.

The chain couples TRBV19 to TRBJ2-7; TRBD2 matches 9 bases. Looked up from germline, CDR1 is LNHDA and CDR2 is SQIVND (reference sequence). This CDR3 comprises 15 residues. The ends lost 2 bases at V and 3 bases at J; junction bases unmatched: 5. CDR3 residues: CASSIPGTSYYEQYF. CDR3 bases: TGTGCCAGTAGTATACCCGGGACTAGCTACTACGAGCAGTACTTC.

The chain is built from TRBV3-1 (or the pseudogene TRBV3-2) and TRBJ2-1; D gene unclear. Trimming took off 11 bases at V and 8 bases at J, with 16 bases between the two ends. This CDR3 region has 12 residues. Germline lookup yields CDR1 LGHDT and CDR2 YNNKEL (reference sequence). The CDR3 sequence is CAVDSPKDEQFF. The CDR3 DNA sequence: TGTGCCGTTGACTCCCCCAAGGATGAGCAGTTCTTC.

V and J are TRBV5-1 and TRBJ1-1; 10 bases map to TRBD1. The CDR3 covers 17 residues. V was pared by 4 bases and J by 0 bases, with 9 bases of the junction left unmatched. Germline CDR1 reads SGHRS; CDR2 reads YFSETQ. The CDR3 here is CASSPDRGRTLNTEAFF. CDR3 nucleotide sequence: TGCGCCAGCAGCCCCGACAGGGGGCGGACCCTGAACACTGAAGCTTTCTTT.

V usage is TRBV19 and J usage is TRBJ1-6; 7 nucleotides match TRBD1. The germline gives CDR1 LNHDA, CDR2 SQIVND (reference sequence). J gave up 4 bases and V 10 bases, and 10 bases lay outside the gene matches. The CDR3 sequence is 15 residues long. The CDR3 nucleotides are TGTGCCACCGGAGGACAGGCCACTTATAATTCACCCCTCCACTTT. This codes for CATGGQATYNSPLHF.

This clone has a single count. The chain has TRBV4-1 and TRBJ2-3, with TRBD2 as a possible D gene (6 bases). V was cut by 1 base and J by 11 bases, with 16 bases left in between. The CDR3 is made up of 14 amino acids. Germline CDR1 and CDR2: MGHRA and YSYEKL. The CDR3 DNA follows: TGCGCCAGCAGCCAAGGACTAGTGGTGGCGGAGCAGTATTTT. Its translation is CASSQGLVVAEQYF.

The chain joins TRBV9 to TRBJ2-7, with a tentative D call TRBD1 (5 bases). Germline values: CDR1 SGDLS, CDR2 YYNGEE. The V and J ends lost 0 bases and 2 bases respectively, with 9 bases between them. There are 14 residues in the CDR3. Here the CDR3 reads CASSVVEGAYEQYF. DNA for the CDR3: TGTGCCAGCAGCGTAGTTGAAGGGGCCTACGAGCAGTACTTC. Combining the CDR3 with reference TRBV9 and TRBJ2-7 gives the whole variable domain DSGVTQTPKHLITATGQRVTLRCSPRSGDLSVYWYQQSLDQGLQFLIQYYNGEERAKGNILERFSAQQFPDLHSELNLSSLELGDSALYFCASSVVEGAYEQYFGPGTRLTVT.